These T cell receptor beta chains were read from a single sample in a study of T cell repertoires in cytomegalovirus infection. One entry per CDR3 protein, called by TCRdb with MiXCR from the reads. The sample shows around 300,000 distinct CDR3 sequences, 20% to 30% of them seen only once. Sequencing used PBMCs. The source is a human donor in good health (CMV status not recorded). Some clones in this sample may be carry-over from other donors' samples. Each CDR3 is given with its conserved first and last residue. A D gene is named only where the DNA matches it firmly. Size tells how often a clone was seen (once, few, many) or the class of an expanded clone, and some rows leave it out.

>TRBV29-1|NA|TRBD2|12|TRBJ2-1
CSVGLAHNEQFF
TGCAGCGTGGGACTAGCACACAATGAGCAGTTCTTC
>TRBV3-1|NA|NA|16|TRBJ2-1
CASSQEVGGTYNEQFF
TGTGCCAGCAGCCAAGAGGTCGGGGGTACCTACAATGAGCAGTTCTTC
>TRBV2|NA|TRBD1|14|TRBJ1-4
CASSEATGDEKLFF
TGTGCCAGCAGTGAAGCCACAGGGGATGAAAAACTGTTTTTT
>TRBV12-3/TRBV12-4|NA|TRBD2|15|TRBJ2-7
CASSSQRGSSYEQYF
TGTGCCAGCAGTTCGCAGCGGGGGAGCTCCTACGAGCAGTACTTC
>TRBV7-2|many|TRBD1|14|TRBJ2-4
CASSIGQGATIQYF
TGTGCCAGCAGCATCGGACAGGGGGCAACCATTCAGTACTTC
>TRBV24-1|NA|NA|14|TRBJ2-5
CATRSPGDQETQYF
TGTGCCACCAGAAGTCCAGGGGACCAAGAGACCCAGTACTTC
>TRBV20-1|NA|NA|13|TRBJ1-1
CSARVPQNTEAFF
TGCAGTGCTAGAGTACCCCAGAACACTGAAGCTTTCTTT
>TRBV28|NA|NA|13|TRBJ2-2
CASSPQATGELFF
TGTGCCAGCAGTCCTCAGGCCACCGGGGAGCTGTTTTTT
>TRBV12-3/TRBV12-4|few|TRBD1|13|TRBJ1-2
CASSLQGWAEYTF
TGTGCCAGCAGCCTACAGGGGTGGGCTGAGTACACCTTC
>TRBV5-1|NA|NA|15|TRBJ2-3
CASSQSGLLGDTQYF
TGCGCCAGCAGCCAGTCCGGACTGCTTGGGGATACGCAGTATTTT
>TRBV4-3|NA|NA|15|TRBJ2-1
CASSTEGGRYNEQFF
TGCGCCAGCAGCACCGAAGGGGGAAGGTACAATGAGCAGTTCTTC
>TRBV7-6|many|TRBD2|15|TRBJ2-3
CASSLAGVGTDTQYF
TGTGCCAGCAGCCTAGCGGGAGTGGGCACAGATACGCAGTATTTT
>TRBV28|NA|TRBD1|15|TRBJ1-1
CASSSPGTVNTEAFF
TGTGCCAGCAGTTCCCCCGGGACAGTAAACACTGAAGCTTTCTTT
>TRBV6-8|NA|TRBD1|15|TRBJ2-2
CATNPGGANTGELFF
TGTGCCACCAACCCAGGGGGCGCGAACACCGGGGAGCTGTTTTTT
>TRBV30|NA|TRBD2|16|TRBJ2-1
CAWKVMAGETYNEQFF
TGTGCCTGGAAGGTTATGGCGGGAGAAACCTACAATGAGCAGTTCTTC
>TRBV2|NA|NA|15|TRBJ2-1
CASSGETSSYNEQFF
TGTGCCAGCAGTGGTGAGACCTCTTCCTACAATGAGCAGTTCTTC
>TRBV28|many|TRBD1|15|TRBJ1-4
CASTPRDSGNEKLFF
TGTGCCAGCACCCCTCGGGACAGCGGTAATGAAAAACTGTTTTTT
>TRBV7-3|few|TRBD1|14|TRBJ2-5
CASSQTGVQETQYF
TGTGCCAGCAGCCAGACAGGGGTCCAAGAGACCCAGTACTTC
>TRBV4-3|NA|NA|18|TRBJ1-3
CASSQEPPGTVSGNTIYF
TGCGCCAGCAGCCAAGAACCTCCAGGGACCGTCTCTGGAAACACCATATATTTT
>TRBV7-2|many|NA|16|TRBJ2-3
CASSFSVGYGTDTQYF
TGTGCCAGCAGCTTCTCGGTCGGGTACGGCACAGATACGCAGTATTTT
>TRBV11-2|NA|NA|14|TRBJ2-7
CASSSSTGTYEQYF
TGTGCCAGCAGCTCCAGCACGGGAACCTACGAGCAGTACTTC
>TRBV20-1|once|TRBD1|14|TRBJ2-5
CSARETGGVETQYF
TGCAGTGCTAGAGAGACAGGGGGGGTGGAGACCCAGTACTTC
>TRBV7-2|few|NA|12|TRBJ2-5
CASRASGETQYF
TGTGCCAGCAGAGCCTCCGGCGAGACCCAGTACTTC
>TRBV20-1|few|TRBD1|15|TRBJ2-7
CSAHPIGQAPYEQYF
TGCAGTGCCCACCCGATTGGACAGGCGCCCTACGAGCAGTACTTC
>TRBV28|few|TRBD2|16|TRBJ2-1
CASSLSLLAVGNEQFF
TGTGCCAGCAGTTTGAGTTTACTAGCGGTCGGCAATGAGCAGTTCTTC
>TRBV7-2|many|TRBD2|17|TRBJ2-3
CASSSRAGGGSTDTQYF
TGTGCCAGCAGCTCCCGCGCCGGGGGGGGTAGCACAGATACGCAGTATTTT
>TRBV28|NA|NA|12|TRBJ1-4
CASSGGNEKLFF
TGTGCCAGCAGCGGGGGGAATGAAAAACTGTTTTTT
>TRBV19|few|TRBD1|17|TRBJ1-5
CASLATGGLWSNQPQHF
TGTGCCAGTCTCGCCACAGGGGGCTTGTGGAGCAATCAGCCCCAGCATTTT
>TRBV28|NA|TRBD2|15|TRBJ2-3
CASSLGGGARDTQYF
TGTGCCAGCAGTTTAGGCGGGGGAGCGAGAGATACGCAGTATTTT